Reported below is one T cell receptor (beta chain). The assay was immunoSEQ multiplex PCR, and TCRdb's table has in-frame clones only and misses some. The sample lists about 160,000 clones; 92% were seen once. In germline, CDR1 is SGHDT, CDR2 YYEEEE. Trimming cost V 4 bases and J 0 bases, with 16 bases left between them. The CDR3 sequence is 17 residues long. These data come from a study of blood T cell repertoires in COVID-19. On the study more broadly: The study drew acute and convalescent COVID-19 samples from the United States, Italy and Spain.

The chain combines TRBV5-6 with TRBJ2-2; D uncertain. The sequence came from a man aged 30-40 years with COVID-19, enrolled during active disease. The sample consisted of peripheral blood. In DNA, the CDR3 is TGTGCCAGCAGCCCACAGACACTTCCAGCGAACACCGGGGAGCTGTTTTTT. This codes for CASSPQTLPANTGELFF.